This TCR beta chain was sequenced for a study of OX40 agonist ivuxolimab in advanced cancers. This table comes from immunoSEQ multiplex PCR, and its TCRdb copy is limited to in-frame clones, with some not included. This table has more than 65,000 clones, around 80% appearing once. This clone was seen ten or more times. The ends were cut back, 3 bases at V and 3 bases at J, with 9 bases in the middle. The CDR3 loop spans 14 amino acids. From germline, CDR1 is LNHDA and CDR2 SQIVND (reference sequence). V usage is TRBV19 and J usage is TRBJ1-3; possible D gene TRBD1, 6 bases. This specimen was CD4+ or CD8+ T cells sorted from blood, taken in a trial of the OX40 agonist ivuxolimab. This clonotype originated in an adult with an advanced solid tumor such as melanoma, head and neck, liver or kidney cancer. The CDR3 nucleotides are TGTGCCAGTAGTATGGGGGGCCTTGGAAACACCATATATTTT. Its protein product is CASSMGGLGNTIYF.